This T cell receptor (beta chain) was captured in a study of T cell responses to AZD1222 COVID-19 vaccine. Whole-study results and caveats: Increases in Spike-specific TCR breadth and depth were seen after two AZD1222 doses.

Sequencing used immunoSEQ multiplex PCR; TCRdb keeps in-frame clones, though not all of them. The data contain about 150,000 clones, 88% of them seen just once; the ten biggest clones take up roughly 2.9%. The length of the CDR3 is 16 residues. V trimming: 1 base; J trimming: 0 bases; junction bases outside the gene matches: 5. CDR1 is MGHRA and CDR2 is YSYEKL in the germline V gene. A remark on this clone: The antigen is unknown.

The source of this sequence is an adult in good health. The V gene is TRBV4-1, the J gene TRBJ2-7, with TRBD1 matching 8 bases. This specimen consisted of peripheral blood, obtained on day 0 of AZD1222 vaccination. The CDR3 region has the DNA TGCGCCAGCAGCCAAGGCTGGACAGGGCTCTCCTACGAGCAGTACTTC. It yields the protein CASSQGWTGLSYEQYF.